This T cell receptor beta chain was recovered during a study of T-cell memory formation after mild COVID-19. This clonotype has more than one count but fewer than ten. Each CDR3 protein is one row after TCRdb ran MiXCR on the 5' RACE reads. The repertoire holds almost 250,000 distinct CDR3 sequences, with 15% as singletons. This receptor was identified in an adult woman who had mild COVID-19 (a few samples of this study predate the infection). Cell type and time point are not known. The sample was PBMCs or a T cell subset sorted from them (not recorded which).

The CDR3 loop reads CASSQVQGAADTQYF. DNA of the CDR3: TGCGCCAGCAGCCAGGTGCAGGGGGCGGCAGATACGCAGTATTTT. V usage is TRBV4-1 and J usage is TRBJ2-3; 8 nucleotides match TRBD1. The CDR3 covers 15 residues. V shed 3 bases, J shed 4 bases, and the junction held 6 bases outside the gene matches. The germline V gene encodes CDR1 MGHRA and CDR2 YSYEKL.